This T cell receptor (beta chain) was captured by sequencing in a study of glioma-infiltrating T cells after dendritic cell vaccination. Study details: Autologous tumor lysate was loaded overnight onto monocyte-derived dendritic cells grown seven days with IL-4 and GM-CSF.

No glioblastoma patient carried an isocitrate dehydrogenase mutation. Before vaccination, two weeks after the third vaccination, and at progression, PBMC were collected. Amplification used 60 V beta primers and 13 J beta primers. TCRdb keeps only in-frame clones here, not all; method: immunoSEQ multiplex PCR. The sample consists of about 73,000 clones, around 79% of them appearing once. Germline V gene lookup returns CDR1 MGHDK and CDR2 SYGVNS. The CDR3 contains 12 residues. Deletions cut 0 bases from V and 8 bases from J, with 5 bases between. The origin of this receptor is a human donor with glioblastoma. The sequencing used blood, collected before dendritic cell vaccination. This sequence joins TRBV25-1 and TRBJ1-3; D is ambiguous. Written as DNA, the CDR3 is TGTGCCAGCAGTGAATATCGAGACACCATATATTTT. Its translation is CASSEYRDTIYF.